This TCR beta chain came from a study of shared clonotypes between healthy human individuals. About the study: Per-donor plates numbered three CD4 naive, three CD4 memory, two CD8 naive and one CD8 memory.

Points on this clone: What it binds is unknown. Other DNA sequences of this sample code for an identical CDR3.

General study results and limits: Only a few donors were included, so the genetic and exposure-history diversity represented was limited.

Germline lookup yields CDR1 MDHEN and CDR2 SYDVKM. Deletions cut 7 bases from V and 0 bases from J, with 3 bases between. The CDR3 covers 11 residues. The method was immunoSEQ multiplex PCR; TCRdb's version includes in-frame clones alone and lacks a portion of them. Among around 700,000 clones listed, 55% to 85% were seen once. The source material was memory CD4+ T cells sorted from blood. As for subset: CD45RA-negative fraction. J is TRBJ1-1 and V is TRBV28; D is unclear. This sequence originates from a woman aged 25-40 years in good health. The CDR3 coding sequence is TGTGCCAGCATCGTGAACACTGAAGCTTTCTTT. This translates into CASIVNTEAFF.